The present T cell receptor beta chain was sequenced within a study of PD-L1 blockade in urothelial cancer. Study details: Peripheral blood specimens exhibited a median yield of approximately 140,000 T cells.

In germline, CDR1 is SGHVS, CDR2 FQNEAQ. The CDR3 is 17 amino acids. J gave up 6 bases and V 4 bases, and 14 bases lay outside the gene matches. TCR analog templates of synthetic origin were spiked into each PCR. Produced via immunoSEQ multiplex PCR; TCRdb's table is partial and in-frame only. The sample lists tens of thousands of clones, 82% occurring once. The sequenced sample was PBMCs, obtained around atezolizumab (anti-PD-L1) treatment. This clonotype was obtained from a man aged 65-85 years with urothelial cancer. The chain carries TRBV7-8 and TRBJ2-1; 8 bases fit TRBD2. CDR3: CASSYLRSGRRVNEQFF. CDR3 sequence (DNA): TGTGCCAGCAGCTACTTAAGGAGCGGGAGAAGAGTCAATGAGCAGTTCTTC.